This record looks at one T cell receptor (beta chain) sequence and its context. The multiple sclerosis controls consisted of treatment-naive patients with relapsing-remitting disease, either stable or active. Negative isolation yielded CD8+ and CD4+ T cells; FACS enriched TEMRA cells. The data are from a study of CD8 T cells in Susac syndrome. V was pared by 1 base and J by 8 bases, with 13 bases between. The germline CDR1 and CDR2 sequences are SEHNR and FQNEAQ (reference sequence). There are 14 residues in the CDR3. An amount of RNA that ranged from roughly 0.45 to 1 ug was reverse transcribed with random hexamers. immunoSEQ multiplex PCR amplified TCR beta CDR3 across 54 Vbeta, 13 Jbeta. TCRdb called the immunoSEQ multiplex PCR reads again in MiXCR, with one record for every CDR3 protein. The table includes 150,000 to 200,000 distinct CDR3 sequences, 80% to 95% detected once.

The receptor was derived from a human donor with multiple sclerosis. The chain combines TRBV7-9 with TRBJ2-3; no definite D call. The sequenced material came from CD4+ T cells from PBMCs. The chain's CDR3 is CASSLGLAYGTQYF. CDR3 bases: TGTGCCAGCAGCTTAGGACTGGCGTACGGTACGCAGTATTTT.